The entry below gives a single T cell receptor (beta chain) sequence along with its context. What it binds is not known. The germline V gene encodes CDR1 SGHKS and CDR2 YYEKEE (reference sequence). The CDR3 covers 15 residues. Deletions cut 1 base from V and 3 bases from J, with 13 bases between. The data derive from a study of regulatory T cells in long-lasting Graves disease. Findings of the study overall: Gene preferences differed: TRBV28, TRBJ1-2, TRBJ2-5 in persistent cases. Newly diagnosed patients had higher TCR diversity than persistent Graves' patients did. Fewer public clonotypes were shared by new patients (about 940) than by persistent patients (roughly 2,500).

Time point in this sample: persistent/refractory GD, antithyroid drugs over 5 years with positive TRAb. PBMC-extracted RNA yielded the TCR library. One endocrinology department in Xi'an, China, was where patients came from. Sequencing libraries for TCR beta were prepared with iRepertoire HTBI primers and Arm-PCR of CDR3 regions. TCRdb recomputed calls from the multiplex PCR reads with MiXCR, one row per CDR3 protein. Here the sample spans fewer than 450,000 distinct CDR3 sequences, about 20% being singletons. The chain combines TRBV5-5 with TRBJ2-5; tentatively, D is TRBD2 (5 bases). The starting material was peripheral blood mononuclear cells (PBMCs), obtained when the disease was refractory, from a patient treated with antithyroid drugs. The TCR was taken from a female donor with Graves disease. The CDR3 DNA follows: TGTGCCAGCAGCTTGTCTCCCTCAGCGGAAGAGACCCAGTACTTC. Amino acid sequence: CASSLSPSAEETQYF.